This T cell receptor delta chain was obtained from a study of gamma-delta T cells after stem cell transplantation. In this sample, this clone is medium-sized. TCRdb re-identified clones in the RT-PCR reads via CATT. The sample holds around 2,700 delta-chain clones; 20% to 25% are singletons and the top ten take 20% to 30%. This CDR3 comprises 18 residues. Germline lookup yields CDR1 GEAIGNYY and CDR2 EKD. Trimming shortened V by 0 bases and J by 0 bases, and 19 bases separated the two germline ends. The material sequenced was gamma-delta T cells. The chain combines TRDV2 with TRDJ1; the D gene is possibly TRDD3 (5 bases). The TCR originated in a human donor. It is not recorded whose cells these are; they may come from a transplant donor. CDR3 protein: CACDTLSGLRGYTDKLIF. CDR3 nucleotides: TGTGCCTGTGACACCCTGTCGGGGTTGCGGGGGTACACCGATAAACTCATCTTT.